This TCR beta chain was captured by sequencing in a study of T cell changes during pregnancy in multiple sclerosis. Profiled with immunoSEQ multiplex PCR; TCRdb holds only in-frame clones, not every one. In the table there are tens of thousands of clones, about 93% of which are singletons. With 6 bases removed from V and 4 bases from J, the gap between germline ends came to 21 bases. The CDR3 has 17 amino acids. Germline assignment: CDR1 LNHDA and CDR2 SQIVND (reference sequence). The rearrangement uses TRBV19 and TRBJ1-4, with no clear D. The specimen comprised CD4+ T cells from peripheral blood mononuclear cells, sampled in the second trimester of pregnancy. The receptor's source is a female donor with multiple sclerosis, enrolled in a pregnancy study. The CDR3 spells CASRKRFTDGSNEKLFF. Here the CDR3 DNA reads TGTGCCAGTAGAAAGCGATTCACCGATGGAAGTAATGAAAAACTGTTTTTT.